A selection of T cell receptor beta chains follows, all from one sample in a study of cytomegalovirus exposure and HLA in healthy donors. Clones were sequenced by immunoSEQ multiplex PCR, and TCRdb holds only the in-frame ones, with some missing. The sample lists some 130,000 clones, roughly four fifths seen once, with roughly 30% in the top ten. Sequences were obtained from PBMCs. These receptors were taken from a man aged 30 to 39 in good health and CMV-seropositive. Both conserved end residues are part of each CDR3. Fields, in order: D gene, J gene, clone size, V gene, CDR3 DNA, CDR3 protein. D genes are given only for firm matches. Clone size is not always given. Where it is, it says once, few, many or a class for expanded clones.

D: TRBD1
J: TRBJ1-1
size: .
V: TRBV6-1
DNA: TGTGCCAGCAGTGAGCAGGGGGGGAACACTGAAGCTTTCTTT
CDR3: CASSEQGGNTEAFF

D: .
J: TRBJ1-1
size: .
V: TRBV5-4
DNA: TGTGCCAGCAGCTTGCCCCAGGAGAACACTGAAGCTTTCTTT
CDR3: CASSLPQENTEAFF

D: TRBD2
J: TRBJ2-5
size: .
V: TRBV7-9
DNA: TGTGCCAGCAGCGCACAGACTAGCGGGGAACAAGAGACCCAGTACTTC
CDR3: CASSAQTSGEQETQYF

D: .
J: TRBJ2-6
size: .
V: TRBV5-6
DNA: TGTGCCAGCCGCAGGTCTGGGGCCAACGTCCTGACTTTC
CDR3: CASRRSGANVLTF

D: TRBD2
J: TRBJ2-2
size: .
V: TRBV6-4
DNA: TGTGCCAGCAGTGACTCGAAACTAGCGGGCTCCACCGGGGAGCTGTTTTTT
CDR3: CASSDSKLAGSTGELFF

D: TRBD1
J: TRBJ1-2
size: .
V: TRBV29-1
DNA: TGCAGCGTCCGGGACAGAAAGGGCTACACCTTC
CDR3: CSVRDRKGYTF

D: .
J: TRBJ2-5
size: .
V: TRBV2
DNA: TGTGCCAGCAGTGGGCGGCGGGGCGGACAAGAGACCCAGTACTTC
CDR3: CASSGRRGGQETQYF

D: TRBD1
J: TRBJ2-6
size: .
V: TRBV7-8
DNA: TGTGCCAGCAGCTTACATAGGACAGGGGGATTCTCTGGGGCCAACGTCCTGACTTTC
CDR3: CASSLHRTGGFSGANVLTF

D: TRBD1
J: TRBJ2-7
size: .
V: TRBV7-8
DNA: TGTGCCAGCAGCTCCCCTCCCGGGACAGGGGTCGGGGAGCAGTACTTC
CDR3: CASSSPPGTGVGEQYF

D: TRBD1
J: TRBJ2-6
size: .
V: TRBV7-3
DNA: TGTGCCAGCAGCACGACGACAGGGCGGGGGGCCAACGTCCTGACTTTC
CDR3: CASSTTTGRGANVLTF

D: TRBD1
J: TRBJ2-7
size: few
V: TRBV29-1
DNA: TGCAGCGTCAACAGGGGCTACGAGCAGTACTTC
CDR3: CSVNRGYEQYF

D: TRBD2
J: TRBJ2-3
size: .
V: TRBV15
DNA: TGTGCCACCCAAAGACTAGCTTCTGTTGTAGATACGCAGTATTTT
CDR3: CATQRLASVVDTQYF

D: .
J: TRBJ1-5
size: .
V: TRBV7-9
DNA: TGTGCCAGCAGCTTCCCAGGGGAGGGTCAGCCCCAGCATTTT
CDR3: CASSFPGEGQPQHF

D: .
J: TRBJ1-1
size: .
V: TRBV29-1
DNA: TGCAGCGTTGATAGAGCTTTCTTT
CDR3: CSVDRAFF

D: .
J: TRBJ2-7
size: .
V: TRBV25-1
DNA: TGTGCCAGCAGTGAGCCAGGGGGGAACGAGCAGTACTTC
CDR3: CASSEPGGNEQYF

D: .
J: TRBJ2-7
size: .
V: TRBV4-2
DNA: TGTGCCAGCAGCCAAGATGAAAGACAAGACTACGAGCAGTACTTC
CDR3: CASSQDERQDYEQYF

D: .
J: TRBJ1-1
size: .
V: TRBV5-1
DNA: TGCGCCAGCAGCTTTTCAGGGAACACTGAAGCTTTCTTT
CDR3: CASSFSGNTEAFF

D: TRBD1
J: TRBJ2-5
size: .
V: TRBV7-2
DNA: TGTGCCAGCAGCTTAGGCACAGGGGACCGAGAGACCCAGTACTTC
CDR3: CASSLGTGDRETQYF

D: TRBD2
J: TRBJ2-2
size: .
V: TRBV7-2
DNA: TGTGCCAGCAGCTTACGATGGGGGAGGGCCTCGGCCGGGGAGCTGTTTTTT
CDR3: CASSLRWGRASAGELFF

D: TRBD1
J: TRBJ1-1
size: .
V: TRBV2
DNA: TGTGCCAGCAGTGGACAGGGAGGAACTGAAGCTTTCTTT
CDR3: CASSGQGGTEAFF

D: .
J: TRBJ1-1
size: .
V: TRBV6-1
DNA: TGTGCCAGCGAGGACAGTCGGATGGAAGCTTTCTTT
CDR3: CASEDSRMEAFF

D: .
J: TRBJ2-1
size: .
V: TRBV29-1
DNA: TGCAGCGTTGAACTAGTTATGAATGAGCAGTTCTTC
CDR3: CSVELVMNEQFF

D: .
J: TRBJ1-1
size: few
V: TRBV29-1
DNA: TGCAGCGTTGATGATGTCAGGGCTTTCTTT
CDR3: CSVDDVRAFF

D: TRBD1
J: TRBJ1-2
size: few
V: TRBV2
DNA: TGTGCCAGCAGCCGGACAGGGCGGAACTATGGCTACACCTTC
CDR3: CASSRTGRNYGYTF

D: .
J: TRBJ1-1
size: once
V: TRBV7-2
DNA: TGTGCCAGCAGCTTAGCGCAGCAGGGTATCACCGAAGCTTTCTTT
CDR3: CASSLAQQGITEAFF

D: .
J: TRBJ2-7
size: .
V: TRBV5-4
DNA: TGTGCCAGCAGCCCTACGACAGGCTCGTCCTACGAGCAGTACTTC
CDR3: CASSPTTGSSYEQYF

D: .
J: TRBJ2-7
size: many
V: TRBV9
DNA: TGTGCCAGCAGCCTAGGGACAAGGGAAGCCCACGAGCAGTACTTC
CDR3: CASSLGTREAHEQYF

D: TRBD2
J: TRBJ2-1
size: .
V: TRBV18
DNA: TGTGCCAGCTCACCATTTAGATCACTAGCGGAGTTCTACAATGAGCAGTTCTTC
CDR3: CASSPFRSLAEFYNEQFF

D: TRBD1
J: TRBJ2-7
size: .
V: TRBV14
DNA: TGTGCCAGCAGCCAGCCACAGGGGGCAAAGCTCGAGCAGTACTTC
CDR3: CASSQPQGAKLEQYF

D: .
J: TRBJ1-3
size: .
V: TRBV10-2
DNA: TGCGCCAGCAGCTTAGGACAGTTCTCTGGAAACACCATATATTTT
CDR3: CASSLGQFSGNTIYF

D: .
J: TRBJ1-5
size: .
V: TRBV6-6
DNA: TGTGCCAGCACCTTCAGGGAGGTGGGCAATCAGCCCCAGCATTTT
CDR3: CASTFREVGNQPQHF

D: TRBD1
J: TRBJ2-7
size: .
V: TRBV7-6
DNA: TGTGCCAGCAGCATCGACAGGGTAGGGTCCTACGAGCAGTACTTC
CDR3: CASSIDRVGSYEQYF

D: TRBD1
J: TRBJ1-1
size: .
V: TRBV2
DNA: TGTGCCAGCAAGTCGGACAGGATGAACACTGAAGCTTTCTTT
CDR3: CASKSDRMNTEAFF

D: .
J: TRBJ2-1
size: .
V: TRBV10-1
DNA: TGCGCCAGCAGTTCGGCAGGGAGGCATGAGCAGTTCTTC
CDR3: CASSSAGRHEQFF

D: TRBD1
J: TRBJ1-4
size: few
V: TRBV5-4
DNA: TGTGCCAGCAGCTCCCACCCGGAGGACAGGGGTGAAAAACTGTTTTTT
CDR3: CASSSHPEDRGEKLFF

D: TRBD2
J: TRBJ2-7
size: .
V: TRBV6-1
DNA: TGTGCCAGCAGTGAATGGGGGACTAGCGGAACCTACGAGCAGTACTTC
CDR3: CASSEWGTSGTYEQYF

D: .
J: TRBJ2-7
size: .
V: TRBV7-9
DNA: TGTGCCAGCAGCTTAGGGAGTACTAGTTTCTCCTACGAGCAGTACTTC
CDR3: CASSLGSTSFSYEQYF

D: TRBD2
J: TRBJ2-1
size: .
V: TRBV11-3
DNA: TGTGCCAGCAGCTTAGTTCCAGCGGGAGGGCGAAATGAGCAGTTCTTC
CDR3: CASSLVPAGGRNEQFF

D: .
J: TRBJ1-1
size: .
V: TRBV7-9
DNA: TGTGCCAGCAGCCCGGTCGGGGGGCGGAACACTGAAGCTTTCTTT
CDR3: CASSPVGGRNTEAFF

D: .
J: TRBJ2-7
size: .
V: TRBV7-9
DNA: TGTGCCAGCAGCTTAACAGGTGACGGGCAGTACTTC
CDR3: CASSLTGDGQYF

D: TRBD2
J: TRBJ2-2
size: .
V: TRBV6-5
DNA: TGTGCCAGCAGACAGGGACTAGCGGGCACCGGGGAGCTGTTTTTT
CDR3: CASRQGLAGTGELFF

D: TRBD1
J: TRBJ2-7
size: few
V: TRBV6-6
DNA: TGTGCCAGCAGTCCCCGGGACAGGGGAGGCCACGAGCAGTACTTC
CDR3: CASSPRDRGGHEQYF

D: TRBD1
J: TRBJ2-1
size: .
V: TRBV4-2
DNA: TGTGCCAGCAGCCTAAGGCCAGGGGGCAATGAGCAGTTCTTC
CDR3: CASSLRPGGNEQFF

D: .
J: TRBJ2-7
size: few
V: TRBV10-2
DNA: TGCGCCAGCAGCCCTGGACAAATATACGAGCAGTACTTC
CDR3: CASSPGQIYEQYF

D: .
J: TRBJ1-1
size: .
V: TRBV7-6
DNA: TGTGCCAGCAGCCGACAGGAGAACACTGAAGCTTTCTTT
CDR3: CASSRQENTEAFF